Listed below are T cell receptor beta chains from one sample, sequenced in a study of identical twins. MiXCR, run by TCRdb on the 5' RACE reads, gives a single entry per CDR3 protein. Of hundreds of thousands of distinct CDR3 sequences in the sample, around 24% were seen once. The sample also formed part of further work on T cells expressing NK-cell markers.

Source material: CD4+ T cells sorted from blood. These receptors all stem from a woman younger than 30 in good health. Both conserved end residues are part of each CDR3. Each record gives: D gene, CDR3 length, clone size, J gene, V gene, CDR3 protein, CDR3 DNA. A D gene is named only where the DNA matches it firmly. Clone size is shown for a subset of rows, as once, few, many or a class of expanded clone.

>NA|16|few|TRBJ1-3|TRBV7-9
CASSRSKGRPWNTIYF
TGTGCCAGCAGTCGAAGCAAGGGTAGACCTTGGAACACCATATATTTT
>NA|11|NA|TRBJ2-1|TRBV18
CASSPDSEQFF
TGTGCCAGCTCACCGGACAGCGAGCAGTTCTTC
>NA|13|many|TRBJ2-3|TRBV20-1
CSARVMGTDTQYF
TGCAGTGCTAGAGTAATGGGCACAGATACGCAGTATTTT
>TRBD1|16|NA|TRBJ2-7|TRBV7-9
CASSPIRDRSGYEQYF
TGTGCCAGCAGCCCGATCCGGGACAGGAGTGGGTACGAGCAGTACTTC
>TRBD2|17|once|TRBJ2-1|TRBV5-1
CASSSSGTTYSYNEQFF
TGCGCCAGCAGCTCATCCGGGACTACCTACTCCTACAATGAGCAGTTCTTC
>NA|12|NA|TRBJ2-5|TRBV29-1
CSVFRAQETQYF
TGCAGCGTTTTCCGGGCGCAAGAGACCCAGTACTTC
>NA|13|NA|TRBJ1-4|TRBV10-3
CASGGLSNEKLFF
TGTGCCTCGGGGGGGCTGAGTAATGAAAAACTGTTTTTT
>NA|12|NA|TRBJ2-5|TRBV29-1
CSAYHRRETQYF
TGCAGCGCGTACCACAGGCGGGAGACCCAGTACTTC
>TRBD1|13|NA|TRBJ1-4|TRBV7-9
CASSVDRGGKLFF
TGTGCCAGCAGCGTGGACAGGGGGGGAAAACTGTTTTTT
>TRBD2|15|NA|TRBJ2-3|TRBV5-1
CASSSLAGVGDTQYF
TGCGCCAGCAGCTCCCTAGCGGGGGTTGGTGATACGCAGTATTTT
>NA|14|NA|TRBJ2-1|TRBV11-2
CASSTRLPPPPKFF
TGTGCCAGCAGCACACGTCTTCCCCCCCCACCCAAGTTCTTC
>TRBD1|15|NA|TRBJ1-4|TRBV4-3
CASSQTGGVSEKLFF
TGCGCCAGCAGCCAAACAGGGGGCGTGAGTGAAAAACTGTTTTTT